This TCR beta chain comes out of a study of T cells in Graves' hyperthyroidism and ophthalmopathy. Study-level background: Peripheral blood was drawn at first diagnosis, prior to all treatment.

Points from the study as a whole: In simple terms, a model built on 13 V-J features told ophthalmopathy apart from stable hyperthyroidism.

Graves' hyperthyroidism was deemed stable absent ophthalmopathy progression within 18 months. An approximately 10 ml volume of fresh peripheral blood provided the PBMCs. A few counts support this clonotype. As yet, its antigen is unknown. The germline V gene has CDR1 SQVTM and CDR2 ANQGSEA. This CDR3 comprises 14 residues. Between the trimmed V and J ends, which lost 1 base and 6 bases, there was a span of 13 bases. RNA transcripts were the template for amplifying TCR beta CDR3 regions. Using the HTBI primer set, a first-round RT-PCR was run on the TCR CDR3. TCRdb processed the multiplex PCR reads anew with MiXCR; each CDR3 protein has one entry. The sample shows under 350,000 distinct CDR3 sequences, 20% to 25% of them seen only once.

Sequenced: blood. The receptor was isolated from a woman aged 50 to 65 with Graves' hyperthyroidism. This rearrangement joins TRBV29-1 to TRBJ2-1; possibly TRBD1 or TRBD2 for D (6 bases each). CDR3 residues: CSVEGLKGGNEQFF. CDR3 nucleotide sequence: TGCAGCGTTGAAGGTTTAAAGGGGGGCAATGAGCAGTTCTTC.